The 7 T cell receptor beta chains listed next were all sequenced from one sample in a study of T cell clonotyping in hematopoietic cell transplantation. Sequenced by immunoSEQ multiplex PCR; TCRdb stores in-frame clones only, minus some. The data show about 11,000 clones, 45% to 50% seen once. The specimen was PBMCs, collected 30 days after allogeneic stem cell transplant. These receptors all stem from a male patient in his forties or fifties who had an allogeneic stem cell transplant from an unrelated donor, so the T cells may come from the graft donor. Some clones in this sample may be carry-over from other donors' samples.

This clone was detected only a few times. The chain combines TRBV4-1 with TRBJ1-1, with D possibly TRBD1 on 5 matching bases. The CDR3 sequence is 14 residues long. V was clipped by 1 base and J by 1 base, with 7 bases between them. In germline, CDR1 is MGHRA, CDR2 YSYEKL. The CDR3 loop is CASSQGGGNTEAFF. In nucleotides, the CDR3 is TGCGCCAGCAGCCAAGGGGGCGGGAACACTGAAGCTTTCTTT.

This chain links TRBV5-1 with TRBJ2-7; TRBD1 might be the D (5 bases). The J call may be wrong; the DNA end is better matched by TRBJ2-5. This CDR3 contains 15 residues. CDR1 SGHRS and CDR2 YFSETQ come from the germline V gene. CDR3 sequence reads: CASSLAVGVRETQYF. The DNA of the CDR3 is TGCGCCAGCAGCTTGGCCGTAGGGGTAAGGGAGACCCAGTACTTC.

This clone was seen a handful of times. The chain links TRBV20-1 to TRBJ1-1, with D hard to call. The germline V gene has CDR1 DFQATT and CDR2 SNEGSKA (reference sequence). This CDR3 has 11 amino acids. V lost 2 bases to trimming and J lost 3 bases, with 4 bases between them. CDR3 coding DNA: TGCAGTGCTAGAATTTACACTGAAGCTTTCTTT. Its protein is CSARIYTEAFF.

V and J are TRBV30 and TRBJ1-1; possible D gene TRBD1, 6 bases. V was clipped by 2 bases and J by 4 bases, with 17 bases between them. From germline, CDR1 is GTSNPN and CDR2 SVGIG (reference sequence). This CDR3 region has 15 residues. In DNA form, the CDR3 reads TGTGCCTGGAGTAAATTACAGGGCCTCGCCACTGAAGCTTTCTTT. It encodes CAWSKLQGLATEAFF.

The chain is built from TRBV2 and TRBJ1-2; 8 bases match TRBD1. CDR1 is SNHLY, CDR2 FYNNEI, per germline. After removal of 6 bases from V and 2 bases from J, the junction contained 5 bases not matched to a gene. This CDR3 comprises 14 residues. The CDR3: CASSLTGENYGYTF. The CDR3 DNA reads TGTGCCAGCAGCCTGACAGGGGAGAACTATGGCTACACCTTC.

The J gene is TRBJ1-5, the V gene TRBV28, with a weak D call TRBD1 (5 bases). The V gene's germline CDR1 is MDHEN and CDR2 SYDVKM. The V end was cut by 5 bases, the J end by 6 bases, with 17 bases between. The CDR3 has 15 amino acids. CDR3 coding DNA: TGTGCCAGCAGTACTCAGGCGGGGGGAGGTCAGCCCCAGCATTTT. Amino acid sequence: CASSTQAGGGQPQHF.

The chain couples TRBV4-1 to TRBJ1-5, with D unresolved. The CDR3 runs to 16 residues. Trimming removed 0 bases from V and 0 bases from J, with 9 bases in between. CDR1 and CDR2 from the germline V gene are MGHRA and YSYEKL. This CDR3 is CASSQDWGASNQPQHF. The CDR3, as DNA: TGCGCCAGCAGCCAAGATTGGGGAGCTAGCAATCAGCCCCAGCATTTT.